Below are 24 T cell receptor beta chains sequenced from a single sample in a study of T-cell reconstitution after alpha-beta-depleted transplantation in children. Unique molecular identifiers featured in how the TCRbeta library was prepared. TCRdb re-derived calls from the PCR reads in MiXCR, one entry per CDR3 protein. The sample lists about 300,000 distinct CDR3 sequences, around 10% seen once, with around 7.5% in the top ten. The sample consisted of PBMCs, taken before TCRalphabeta/CD19-depleted stem cell transplant. Receptors were obtained from a boy under three years old with acute myeloid leukemia, due to receive a stem cell transplant.

The table lists this clonotype with many counts. The chain employs TRBV11-2 and TRBJ2-7, with a weak D call TRBD1 (5 bases). This CDR3 is 11 amino acids long. Germline V CDR1 and CDR2: SGHAT, FQNNGV. Trimming left V 2 bases short and J 6 bases short, with 5 bases between. The CDR3 reads CASSLQGEQYF. The CDR3, as DNA: TGTGCCAGCAGCTTACAGGGCGAGCAGTACTTC.

The chain recombines TRBV7-9 with TRBJ1-2; D uncertain. The V gene's germline CDR1 is SEHNR and CDR2 FQNEAQ (reference sequence). The CDR3 sequence is 15 residues long. V was shortened by 1 base and J by 0 bases, with 9 bases between the two germline ends. The CDR3 loop is CASSLGRQANYGYTF. Here the CDR3 DNA reads TGTGCCAGCAGCTTAGGAAGGCAGGCTAACTATGGCTACACCTTC.

This clonotype has a count of ten or more. The CDR3 sequence is CASSTWANEQYF. Written as DNA, the CDR3 is TGTGCCAGCTCGACGTGGGCCAACGAGCAGTACTTC. The rearrangement joins TRBV4-2 to TRBJ2-7; D remains unclear. The CDR3 spans 12 residues. V was cut by 8 bases and J by 5 bases, with 13 bases left in between. CDR1 and CDR2 from the germline V gene are LGHNA and YNFKEQ.

This clonotype showed up many times. The V call is TRBV7-9, the J call TRBJ2-1; perhaps TRBD1 as D (5 bases). Germline assignment: CDR1 SEHNR and CDR2 FQNEAQ (reference sequence). This CDR3 has 14 amino acids. V lost 3 bases and J lost 0, with 6 bases in between. In DNA, the CDR3 is TGTGCCAGCAGCTTGGACAACTCCTACAATGAGCAGTTCTTC. Translation gives CASSLDNSYNEQFF. The full variable domain, with the rest looked up from reference TRBV7-9 and TRBJ2-1, is DTGVSQNPRHKITKRGQNVTFRCDPISEHNRLYWYRQTLGQGPEFLTYFQNEAQLEKSRLLSDRFSAERPKGSFSTLEIQRTEQGDSAMYLCASSLDNSYNEQFFGPGTRLTVL.

In its sample, this clonotype was seen a few times. V gene TRBV7-9 combines with J gene TRBJ2-1, with unresolved D. Trimming cost V 2 bases and J 8 bases, with 7 bases left between them. The CDR3 loop spans 12 amino acids. Germline CDR1 is SEHNR and CDR2 is FQNEAQ (reference sequence). CDR3 amino acids: CASSLIPDEQFF. The CDR3 coding sequence is TGTGCCAGCAGCTTAATCCCGGATGAGCAGTTCTTC.

This chain uses TRBV9 with TRBJ2-4; 8 nucleotides agree with TRBD1. The CDR3 covers 15 residues. V shed 0 bases, J shed 7 bases, and the junction held 6 bases outside the gene matches. Germline V gene sequence: CDR1 SGDLS, CDR2 YYNGEE. The chain's CDR3 is CASSVDGQGRNIQYF. For the CDR3, the DNA is TGTGCCAGCAGCGTAGACGGACAGGGTCGGAACATTCAGTACTTC.

As concerns this clonotype: Just one base apart from a much larger clone, this may be a read error. The V call is TRBV20-1, the J call TRBJ2-7; no clear D. This CDR3 has 14 residues. The germline V gene has CDR1 DFQATT and CDR2 SNEGSKA (reference sequence). DNA of the CDR3: TGCGGTGCTAGTCGCTTTACTGACTCCTACGAGCAGTACTTC. Its protein product is CGASRFTDSYEQYF.

Concerning this clonotype: This may come from a read error, since a much larger clone is one base off. A read error is likely, as this CDR3 ends without the conserved phenylalanine or tryptophan. The chain recombines TRBV5-5 with TRBJ2-7; no definite D call. The germline V gene encodes CDR1 SGHKS and CDR2 YYEKEE (reference sequence). Trimming pared 5 bases from V and 5 bases from J, leaving 11 bases between. The CDR3 totals 12 residues. In nucleotides, the CDR3 is TGTGCCAGCAGGGCCTCATCTAACGAGCAGTACTCC. It codes for CASRASSNEQYS.

This clonotype was observed many times. The chain has TRBV28 and TRBJ2-7; possible D gene TRBD2, 6 bases. Per the germline V gene, CDR1 is MDHEN and CDR2 is SYDVKM. With 6 bases removed from V and 5 bases from J, the gap between germline ends came to 14 bases. The length of the CDR3 is 13 residues. The CDR3 here is CASSPTRYHEQYF. The CDR3 DNA follows: TGTGCCAGCAGCCCGACTAGATATCACGAGCAGTACTTC.

The chain links TRBV11-2 to TRBJ2-4; tentatively, D is TRBD1 (6 bases). The CDR3 totals 12 residues. V was pared by 5 bases and J by 8 bases, with 10 bases between. Germline CDR1 and CDR2: SGHAT and FQNNGV. The CDR3 bases are TGTGCCAGCAGCACCTCAGGGGACATTCAGTACTTC. As protein: CASSTSGDIQYF.

This clonotype was picked up a small number of times. DNA for the CDR3: TGCAGTGCCGGAGCCGTCTCTGGAAACACCATATATTTT. Translated: CSAGAVSGNTIYF. The chain joins TRBV29-1 to TRBJ1-3; D uncertain. CDR1 is SQVTM and CDR2 is ANQGSEA in the germline V gene. CDR3 length: 13 amino acids.

In this sample, this clonotype turned up many times. The V call is TRBV5-1, the J call TRBJ2-1; D ambiguous. Germline V gene data show CDR1 as SGHRS and CDR2 as YFSETQ. V was cut by 0 bases and J by 6 bases, with 7 bases left in between. The CDR3 extends over 13 amino acids. Here the CDR3 reads CASSLVGFNEQFF. The CDR3 DNA sequence: TGCGCCAGCAGCTTGGTCGGCTTCAATGAGCAGTTCTTC.

This clonotype was detected ten times or more. This chain links TRBV7-2 with TRBJ1-6; D unclear. The germline V and J ends were trimmed by 3 bases and 0 bases, with 9 bases remaining between them. In germline, CDR1 is SGHTA, CDR2 FQGNSA. The CDR3 runs 16 residues. CDR3 in DNA: TGTGCCAGCAGCTTCTACAGCGACTCCTATAATTCACCCCTCCACTTT. Protein sequence: CASSFYSDSYNSPLHF. The full variable domain, with the rest looked up from reference TRBV7-2 and TRBJ1-6, is GAGVSQSPSNKVTEKGKDVELRCDPISGHTALYWYRQSLGQGLEFLIYFQGNSAPDKSGLPSDRFSAERTGGSVSTLTIQRTQQEDSAVYLCASSFYSDSYNSPLHFGNGTRLTVT.

This clonotype appeared a few times. The chain joins TRBV7-8 to TRBJ2-7; unclear D gene. Deletions cut 2 bases from V and 0 bases from J, with 14 bases between. Germline V gives CDR1 SGHVS, CDR2 FQNEAQ. The CDR3 sequence is 16 residues long. CDR3 in amino acids: CASSLLRPFSSYEQYF. The CDR3 DNA follows: TGTGCCAGCAGCTTACTAAGGCCTTTTTCCTCCTACGAGCAGTACTTC.

This clonotype has at least ten counts. The junction does not match germline at one end; this may be a read error. The rearrangement uses TRBV10-2 and TRBJ2-7; 8 nucleotides match TRBD2. Germline V lookup: CDR1 WSHSY, CDR2 SAAADI. The CDR3 spans 10 residues. CDR3 amino acids: CASRQREMNF. The CDR3 region has the DNA TGCGCCAGCAGGCAGCGGGAGATGAACTTC.

This clonotype was picked up many times. This chain connects TRBV12-3 or TRBV12-4 to TRBJ2-4; D possibly matches TRBD1 or TRBD2 (5 bases each). V was shortened by 4 bases and J by 6 bases, with 16 bases between the two germline ends. The CDR3 runs 15 residues. CDR3 sequence (DNA): TGTGCCAGCAGTTGGATCGACGGGGCAGGAAACATTCAGTACTTC. It yields the protein CASSWIDGAGNIQYF.

The chain employs TRBV29-1 and TRBJ1-2; TRBD1 agrees at 7 bases. Germline values: CDR1 SQVTM, CDR2 ANQGSEA. The J segment lost 6 bases and the V segment lost 5 bases, leaving 9 bases of the junction unmatched. The CDR3 runs 13 residues. CDR3 bases: TGCAGCGTTTCTACAGGGGATATCAATGGCTACACCTTC. This sequence encodes CSVSTGDINGYTF.

Notes on this clonotype: This may come from a read error, since a much larger clone is one base off. The chain employs TRBV20-1 and TRBJ2-1; maybe TRBD2 (5 bases). The CDR3 is made up of 12 amino acids. The germline V gene encodes CDR1 DFQATT and CDR2 SNEGSKA (reference sequence). The DNA for the CDR3 is TGCATTGCTAGACGGACGGGGAATGATCAGTTCTTC. Amino acids: CIARRTGNDQFF.

The genes are TRBV7-2 and TRBJ2-1; D gene uncertain. Germline V gene lookup returns CDR1 SGHTA and CDR2 FQGNSA. This CDR3 contains 16 residues. Between the trimmed V and J ends, which lost 1 base and 6 bases, there was a span of 16 bases. The CDR3 bases are TGTGCCAGCAGCTTAGGGTGGGGTAGGATGGGCAATGAGCAGTTCTTC. This sequence encodes CASSLGWGRMGNEQFF.

This clonotype was counted ten times or more. The chain is built from TRBV9 and TRBJ2-1; D may be TRBD1 or TRBD2 (5 bases each). The germline V gene encodes CDR1 SGDLS and CDR2 YYNGEE. The CDR3 is 13 residues long. V was cut by 3 bases and J by 8 bases, with 12 bases left in between. The CDR3 sequence is CASSAGTRYEQFF. The CDR3, as DNA: TGTGCCAGCAGCGCCGGGACGCGCTATGAGCAGTTCTTC. Complete variable domain (other parts from reference TRBV9 and TRBJ2-1): DSGVTQTPKHLITATGQRVTLRCSPRSGDLSVYWYQQSLDQGLQFLIQYYNGEERAKGNILERFSAQQFPDLHSELNLSSLELGDSALYFCASSAGTRYEQFFGPGTRLTVL.

Ten or more counts support this clonotype. V gene TRBV7-9 combines with J gene TRBJ1-4, with 9 bases fitting TRBD1. Germline CDR1 reads SEHNR; CDR2 reads FQNEAQ (reference sequence). This CDR3 has 14 amino acids. V trimming: 2 bases; J trimming: 10 bases; junction bases outside the gene matches: 5. This chain's CDR3 is CASSLSDRGVKLFF. In nucleotides, the CDR3 is TGTGCCAGCAGCTTATCGGACAGGGGCGTAAAACTGTTTTTT.

This clonotype was seen ten or more times. This chain uses TRBV5-1 with TRBJ2-2, with D unclear. Germline CDR1 is SGHRS and CDR2 is YFSETQ. V dropped 4 bases and J dropped 4 bases, with 11 bases sitting between them. CDR3 length equals 14 residues. In DNA form, the CDR3 reads TGCGCCAGCAGCACCAGTTCCCTCACCGGGGAGCTGTTTTTT. It specifies CASSTSSLTGELFF.

Many counts were recorded for this clonotype. The V call is TRBV5-1, the J call TRBJ1-5, with TRBD1 matching over 10 bases. In germline, CDR1 is SGHRS, CDR2 YFSETQ. This CDR3 contains 15 residues. V shed 2 bases and J 2 bases; nucleotides not matched to a gene: 1. The CDR3 here is CASSFGTGGNQPQHF. In DNA form, the CDR3 reads TGCGCCAGCAGCTTTGGGACAGGGGGCAATCAGCCCCAGCATTTT.

The chain joins TRBV6-1 to TRBJ2-7, with D tentatively TRBD1 or TRBD2 (6 bases each). Trimming took 7 bases from V and 5 from J, leaving 12 bases between them. Germline V CDR1 and CDR2: MNHNS, SASEGT. The CDR3 length is 12 residues. CDR3 coding DNA: TGTGCCAGCATATCGGGGGCCAACGAGCAGTACTTC. This gives the protein CASISGANEQYF.